What follows are 30 T cell receptor beta chains derived from one specimen sequenced in a study of T-cell memory formation after mild COVID-19. One entry per CDR3 protein results from TCRdb running MiXCR on the 5' RACE reads. This repertoire shows fewer than 500,000 distinct CDR3 sequences, around a quarter found once; its top ten account for 9.5% to 15%. Material: PBMCs or a T cell subset sorted from them (not recorded which). The receptors stem from an adult woman who had mild COVID-19 (a few samples of this study predate the infection). Cell type and time point are not known.

In its sample, this clonotype was seen a few times. The chain carries TRBV7-7 and TRBJ2-1, with 13 positions matching TRBD2. V was pared by 6 bases and J by 4 bases, with 6 bases of the junction left unmatched. CDR3 length: 16 amino acids. Germline CDR1 is SSHAT and CDR2 is FNYEAQ (reference sequence). The CDR3 reads CASSFTSGGAYNEQFF. The CDR3 bases are TGTGCCAGCAGTTTTACTAGCGGGGGGGCGTACAATGAGCAGTTCTTC. Complete variable domain (other parts from reference TRBV7-7 and TRBJ2-1): GAGVSQSPRYKVTKRGQDVTLRCDPISSHATLYWYQQALGQGPEFLTYFNYEAQPDKSGLPSDRFSAERPEGSISTLTIQRTEQRDSAMYRCASSFTSGGAYNEQFFGPGTRLTVL.

This clonotype showed up just a few times. The J gene is TRBJ2-1, the V gene TRBV27; 9 bases line up with TRBD2. V lost 3 bases, J lost 8 bases, and 5 bases stayed unmatched. The CDR3 runs to 14 residues. Germline V gene lookup returns CDR1 MNHEY and CDR2 SMNVEV (reference sequence). The chain's CDR3 is CASSLFIAGDEQFF. The CDR3 region has the DNA TGTGCCAGCAGTTTGTTCATAGCGGGAGATGAGCAGTTCTTC.

The chain is built from TRBV19 and TRBJ1-1; TRBD1 matches 7 bases. The germline CDR1 and CDR2 sequences are LNHDA and SQIVND (reference sequence). The V gene end was trimmed by 0 bases and the J gene end by 4 bases; junction bases not matched to a gene: 8. The CDR3 runs 16 residues. CDR3 nucleotides: TGTGCCAGTAGTATAGATACGGGACAGTTGATCACTGAAGCTTTCTTT. It yields the protein CASSIDTGQLITEAFF.

A few counts support this clonotype. This rearrangement joins TRBV4-3 to TRBJ2-1; the D gene is possibly TRBD1 (6 bases). The CDR3 runs 16 residues. The V gene's germline CDR1 is LGHNA and CDR2 YSLEER. V lost 0 bases and J lost 5, with 14 bases in between. The CDR3 reads CASSQEGFNRDNEQFF. In nucleotides, the CDR3 is TGCGCCAGCAGCCAAGAAGGGTTTAACAGGGACAATGAGCAGTTCTTC.

This clonotype is a singleton in its sample. The chain combines TRBV7-9 with TRBJ2-5, with TRBD1 matching 11 bases. V was pared by 5 bases and J by 5 bases, with 10 bases of the junction left unmatched. The CDR3 sequence is 16 residues long. Germline CDR1 is SEHNR and CDR2 is FQNEAQ (reference sequence). This chain's CDR3 is CASSDSGTGGAETQYF. CDR3 in DNA: TGTGCCAGCAGCGACTCCGGGACAGGGGGAGCGGAGACCCAGTACTTC.

This chain uses TRBV5-6 with TRBJ2-7; D unclear. In germline, CDR1 is SGHDT, CDR2 YYEEEE. The V gene lost 4 bases and the J gene lost 5 bases, with 7 bases spanning the gap. The CDR3 spans 11 residues. In DNA, the CDR3 is TGTGCCAGCAGCCAGATCCACGAGCAGTACTTC. This sequence encodes CASSQIHEQYF.

J is TRBJ2-5 and V is TRBV12-3 or TRBV12-4, with D tentatively TRBD1 or TRBD2 (5 bases each). CDR3 length: 15 amino acids. V lost 6 bases and J lost 0, with 14 bases in between. The CDR3: CASSPRGYHQETQYF. CDR3 sequence (DNA): TGTGCCAGCAGCCCCCGGGGCTATCACCAAGAGACCCAGTACTTC.

This chain uses TRBV20-1 with TRBJ2-1; 8 bases agree with TRBD2. The CDR3 has 13 amino acids. Unmatched junction bases numbered 6, after V lost 5 bases and J lost 6 bases. CDR1 and CDR2 from the germline V gene are DFQATT and SNEGSKA (reference sequence). The CDR3 region has the DNA TGCAGTGCTGGGACTAGTAGTGTCAATGAGCAGTTCTTC. Amino acid sequence: CSAGTSSVNEQFF.

This clonotype was observed a handful of times. J is TRBJ1-5 and V is TRBV27; no clear D. The CDR3 spans 14 residues. Trimming cost V 4 bases and J 7 bases, with 14 bases left between them. Germline V lookup: CDR1 MNHEY, CDR2 SMNVEV (reference sequence). The CDR3 bases are TGTGCCAGCAGTTCGTCGCGTTGGGAGCAGCCCCAGCATTTT. Translation gives CASSSSRWEQPQHF.

There are many counts of this clonotype. This chain links TRBV5-1 with TRBJ2-3, with 7 bases aligning to TRBD2. Germline V CDR1 and CDR2: SGHRS, YFSETQ. CDR3 length equals 14 residues. V lost 4 bases, J lost 5 bases, and 7 bases stayed unmatched. As DNA, the CDR3 is TGCGCCAGCAGCATCCGGACTAGTCTAGATACGCAGTATTTT. Translating gives CASSIRTSLDTQYF.

This chain connects TRBV5-6 to TRBJ2-1; the match to TRBD1 covers 7 bases. V was pared by 6 bases and J by 9 bases, with 9 bases of the junction left unmatched. Germline values: CDR1 SGHDT, CDR2 YYEEEE. CDR3 length: 13 amino acids. The CDR3 DNA follows: TGTGCCAGCACCCTGAGGGGGCTGAGTGAGCAGTTCTTC. Protein sequence: CASTLRGLSEQFF.

The V and J genes are TRBV7-2 and TRBJ1-2, with D unresolved. The CDR3 length is 15 residues. Trimming pared 1 base from V and 4 bases from J, leaving 13 bases between. CDR1 is SGHTA, CDR2 FQGNSA, per germline. The CDR3 DNA reads as TGTGCCAGCAGCTTAGGGCTAGGACTCGGCTATGGCTACACCTTC. Residues: CASSLGLGLGYGYTF.

This clonotype came up many times. The chain is built from TRBV5-1 and TRBJ2-4, with D unresolved. This CDR3 region has 15 residues. The germline CDR1 and CDR2 sequences are SGHRS and YFSETQ. V dropped 4 bases and J dropped 5 bases, with 16 bases sitting between them. CDR3 nucleotides: TGCGCCAGCAGCGACTCTCTCGGGTACCAAAACATTCAGTACTTC. This sequence encodes CASSDSLGYQNIQYF.

The CDR3 loop is CASSIATSGNTIYF. The CDR3 DNA follows: TGTGCCAGTAGTATAGCCACCTCTGGAAACACCATATATTTT. V is TRBV19 and J is TRBJ1-3; D gene ambiguous. V gave up 1 base and J gave up 0 bases, with 4 bases separating them. The CDR3 runs to 14 residues. Germline CDR1 LNHDA, CDR2 SQIVND (reference sequence).

The chain has TRBV2 and TRBJ2-7; D remains unclear. V was shortened by 3 bases and J by 0 bases, with 6 bases between the two germline ends. The CDR3 length is 13 residues. From germline, CDR1 is SNHLY and CDR2 FYNNEI. The CDR3 sequence: CASSEAYSYEQYF. The DNA for the CDR3 is TGTGCCAGCAGTGAGGCGTACTCCTACGAGCAGTACTTC.

This clonotype was observed a handful of times. The rearrangement links TRBV5-1 to TRBJ1-5; D remains ambiguous. The ends were cut back, 5 bases at V and 5 bases at J, with 17 bases in the middle. Germline V gene sequence: CDR1 SGHRS, CDR2 YFSETQ. The CDR3 sequence is 15 residues long. This CDR3 is CASSLDPRADQPQHF. Here the CDR3 DNA reads TGCGCCAGCAGTTTAGATCCCCGCGCCGATCAGCCCCAGCATTTT.

The chain combines TRBV4-2 with TRBJ2-3; 10 bases line up with TRBD2. Germline lookup yields CDR1 LGHNA and CDR2 YNFKEQ. V lost 0 bases, J lost 4 bases, and 10 bases stayed unmatched. The CDR3 spans 18 residues. The CDR3 reads CASSQDSAQRGGPDTQYF. The DNA for the CDR3 is TGTGCCAGCAGCCAAGATTCTGCGCAGCGGGGGGGCCCAGATACGCAGTATTTT.

Regarding this clonotype: It may be a read error: a sequence one base away is much more abundant. The chain has TRBV29-1 and TRBJ2-7; weak D call: TRBD2 (6 bases). This CDR3 region has 11 residues. The V end lost 7 bases, the J end lost 2 bases, and 9 bases lay between the germline ends. Germline CDR1 SQVTM, CDR2 ANQGSEA. This chain's CDR3 is CSGGDTYEQYF. The CDR3 coding sequence is TGCAGCGGCGGGGATACCTACGAGCAGTACTTC.

The chain carries TRBV12-3 or TRBV12-4 and TRBJ2-1, with 11 bases fitting TRBD2. V dropped 8 bases and J dropped 2; count of bases not matched to a gene: 5. CDR3 length equals 15 residues. The CDR3 loop is CASDSGRVTYNEQFF. DNA for the CDR3: TGTGCCAGCGATAGCGGGAGGGTCACCTACAATGAGCAGTTCTTC.

This clonotype was recorded only once. The chain couples TRBV7-6 to TRBJ2-7; D might be TRBD1 or TRBD2, each matching 5 bases. The V gene's germline CDR1 is SGHVS and CDR2 FNYEAQ. This CDR3 has 15 amino acids. V dropped 5 bases and J dropped 0 bases, with 14 bases sitting between them. CDR3 sequence reads: CASSNGKTASYEQYF. CDR3 bases: TGTGCCAGCAGCAACGGGAAGACAGCCTCCTACGAGCAGTACTTC.

In its sample, this clonotype was seen a few times. The chain couples TRBV11-2 to TRBJ1-2, with TRBD1 as a possible D gene (5 bases). V was trimmed by 3 bases and J by 4 bases, leaving 12 bases between them. Germline V gene sequence: CDR1 SGHAT, CDR2 FQNNGV. This CDR3 has 14 amino acids. CDR3 nucleotide sequence: TGTGCCAGCAGCTTTCCGACAGTTCGCTATGGCTACACCTTC. Its protein product is CASSFPTVRYGYTF. Combining the CDR3 with reference TRBV11-2 and TRBJ1-2 gives the whole variable domain EAGVAQSPRYKIIEKRQSVAFWCNPISGHATLYWYQQILGQGPKLLIQFQNNGVVDDSQLPKDRFSAERLKGVDSTLKIQPAKLEDSAVYLCASSFPTVRYGYTFGSGTRLTVV.

The CDR3 DNA reads TGTGCCAGCAGCTTAGGGACAGGGACCTCCTACGAGCAGTACTTC. Its protein is CASSLGTGTSYEQYF. V is TRBV7-3 and J is TRBJ2-7, with 9 nucleotides matching TRBD1. The junction had 2 bases not matched to a gene; V was cut back by 2 bases and J by 0 bases. Germline V gene data show CDR1 as SGHTA and CDR2 as FQGTGA. The length of the CDR3 is 15 residues.

The V call is TRBV12-3 or TRBV12-4, the J call TRBJ2-2; D remains ambiguous. CDR3 length: 14 residues. Trimming took 7 bases from V and 0 from J, leaving 9 bases between them. The CDR3 region is CASTLSANTGELFF. The CDR3, as DNA: TGTGCCAGCACCCTAAGCGCGAACACCGGGGAGCTGTTTTTT.

V usage is TRBV5-1 and J usage is TRBJ2-1, with D tentatively TRBD2 (5 bases). CDR1 is SGHRS and CDR2 is YFSETQ in the germline V gene. The CDR3 spans 13 residues. V dropped 0 bases and J dropped 10 bases, with 11 bases sitting between them. CDR3: CASSLGGGREQFF. As DNA, the CDR3 is TGCGCCAGCAGCTTGGGTGGAGGTAGGGAGCAGTTCTTC.

The genes are TRBV7-8 and TRBJ2-3; TRBD1 or TRBD2 may be the D gene (5 bases each). Looked up from germline, CDR1 is SGHVS and CDR2 is FQNEAQ. Between the trimmed V and J ends, which lost 5 bases and 2 bases, there was a span of 14 bases. The CDR3 sequence is 15 residues long. CDR3 nucleotides: TGTGCCAGCAGCCCCTGGGGCGGGTTCACAGATACGCAGTATTTT. Translating it yields CASSPWGGFTDTQYF.

The chain employs TRBV6-5 and TRBJ2-2, with D perhaps TRBD1 (6 bases). Germline lookup yields CDR1 MNHEY and CDR2 SVGAGI. This CDR3 spans 14 amino acids. The V and J ends lost 6 bases and 2 bases respectively, with 10 bases between them. This CDR3 reads CASRLDSNTGELFF. Here the CDR3 DNA reads TGTGCCAGCAGGTTGGACAGCAACACCGGGGAGCTGTTTTTT.

A few counts support this clonotype. The rearrangement uses TRBV21-1 and TRBJ2-2; TRBD1 is taken as the D call from the table, unchecked against the DNA. TRBV21-1 is deemed a pseudogene. This CDR3 has 17 residues. The CDR3 loop is CASSNCGTGGCGGELFF. CDR3 in DNA: TGTGCCAGCAGCAATTGTGGGACAGGGGGCTGCGGGGGGGAGCTGTTTTTT.

This clonotype has only a few counts. The V and J genes are TRBV10-3 and TRBJ2-4; D possibly corresponds to TRBD2 (6 bases). Germline assignment: CDR1 ENHRY and CDR2 SYGVKD. The CDR3 contains 13 residues. V was trimmed by 4 bases and J by 9 bases, leaving 13 bases between them. The CDR3 is CAISAGTGSIQYF. As DNA, the CDR3 is TGTGCCATCAGTGCGGGGACCGGGAGCATTCAGTACTTC.

This clonotype has only a few counts. The genes are TRBV7-3 and TRBJ2-6; D call uncertain. Deletions cut 6 bases from V and 0 bases from J, with 6 bases between. The CDR3 has 14 residues. Germline CDR1 is SGHTA and CDR2 is FQGTGA. CDR3 nucleotides: TGTGCCAGCAGTCCGTTCTCTGGGGCCAACGTCCTGACTTTC. Its protein is CASSPFSGANVLTF.

This clonotype was detected only a few times. This chain connects TRBV7-2 to TRBJ2-2; maybe TRBD1 (5 bases). CDR1 and CDR2 from the germline V gene are SGHTA and FQGNSA. V lost 0 bases to trimming and J lost 5 bases, with 16 bases between them. The CDR3 contains 17 residues. For the CDR3, the DNA is TGTGCCAGCAGCTTAGCGCTTATCCAGGGTCGTACCGGGGAGCTGTTTTTT. Residues: CASSLALIQGRTGELFF.